This T cell receptor (beta chain) was retrieved from a study of cytomegalovirus exposure and HLA in healthy donors. Study results and limitations: Using a false discovery rate of 0.05, a later analysis showed that approximately 18,000 TCR beta sequences were associated with HLA alleles. TCR beta sequences reportedly predicted most subjects' HLA-A and HLA-B alleles accurately.

Germline V gene data show CDR1 as KGHSY and CDR2 as FQNENV. V lost 2 bases, J lost 6 bases, and 13 bases lay in between. The CDR3 has 14 amino acids. A note on this clone: Its target is not known.

The PCR employed 60 Vbeta primers together with 13 Jbeta primers. The repertoire was sequenced with immunoSEQ multiplex PCR; TCRdb's copy has only in-frame clones and lacks some. The sample includes fewer than 200,000 clones, 65% to 85% of them seen just once. The TCR was taken from a man in his forties in good health and CMV-seropositive. Sequencing was done on a sample of PBMCs. The V gene is TRBV16, the J gene TRBJ1-2; D is perhaps TRBD1 (5 bases). CDR3 sequence (DNA): TGTGCCAGCAGCCAAGGGGCCCCCGGCAATGGCTACACCTTC. This gives the protein CASSQGAPGNGYTF.